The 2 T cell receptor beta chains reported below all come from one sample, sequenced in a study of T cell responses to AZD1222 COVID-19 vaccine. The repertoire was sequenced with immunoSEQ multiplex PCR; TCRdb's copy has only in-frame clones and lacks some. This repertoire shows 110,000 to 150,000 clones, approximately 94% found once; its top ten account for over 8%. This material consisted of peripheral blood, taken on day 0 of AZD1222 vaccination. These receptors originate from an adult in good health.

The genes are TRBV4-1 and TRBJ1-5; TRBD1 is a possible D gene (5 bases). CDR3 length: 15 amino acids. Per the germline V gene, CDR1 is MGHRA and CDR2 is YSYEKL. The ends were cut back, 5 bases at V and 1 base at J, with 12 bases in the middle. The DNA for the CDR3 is TGCGCCAGCAGCAGTCCCGGGACCAGCAATCAGCCCCAGCATTTT. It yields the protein CASSSPGTSNQPQHF.

The CDR3 region has the DNA TGTGCCAGCAGTCCCGGACAGAATCAGCCCCAGCATTTT. Amino acid sequence: CASSPGQNQPQHF. This chain links TRBV7-9 with TRBJ1-5; D possibly corresponds to TRBD1 (6 bases). V lost 6 bases to trimming and J lost 4 bases, with 10 bases between them. The length of the CDR3 is 13 residues. CDR1 and CDR2 from the germline V gene are SEHNR and FQNEAQ (reference sequence).